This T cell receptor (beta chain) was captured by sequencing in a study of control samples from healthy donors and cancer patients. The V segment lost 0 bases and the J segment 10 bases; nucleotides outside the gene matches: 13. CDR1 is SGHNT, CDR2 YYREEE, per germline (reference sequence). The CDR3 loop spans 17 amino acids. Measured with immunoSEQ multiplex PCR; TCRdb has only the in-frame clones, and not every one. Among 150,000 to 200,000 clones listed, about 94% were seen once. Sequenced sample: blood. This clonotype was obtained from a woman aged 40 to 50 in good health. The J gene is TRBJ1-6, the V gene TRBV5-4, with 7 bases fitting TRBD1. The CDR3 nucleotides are TGTGCCAGCAGCTTGGGGGGGATGACAGGGTCTAGATCACCCCTCCACTTT. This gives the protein CASSLGGMTGSRSPLHF.